This T cell receptor beta chain was documented in a study of control samples from healthy donors and cancer patients. Clones were sequenced by immunoSEQ multiplex PCR, and TCRdb holds only the in-frame ones, with some missing. The sample lists 25,000 to 35,000 clones; about 87% were seen once. CDR1 is MRHNA and CDR2 is SNTAGT in the germline V gene. V lost 2 bases, J lost 3 bases, and 4 bases lay in between. The CDR3 loop spans 13 amino acids. Worth noting for this clone: In the same sample, other DNA sequences code for this CDR3.

The sequenced sample was PBMCs. This clonotype was obtained from a middle-aged woman with lung cancer. This rearrangement joins TRBV6-4 to TRBJ2-2; D gene ambiguous. CDR3 nucleotides: TGTGCCAGCAGTGACAGCGACACCGGGGAGCTGTTTTTT. Translation gives CASSDSDTGELFF.